These 5 T cell receptor beta chains were sequenced from one sample in a study of T cell repertoires in cytomegalovirus infection. TCRdb redid the calling of the reads with MiXCR, one entry per CDR3 protein. This sample has 750,000 to 950,000 distinct CDR3 sequences, with almost 30% found just once. For these TCRs, the target antigens are not known. The input for sequencing was cultured CD8+ T cells from PBMCs, taken from culture after CMV antigen stimulation. The receptor set was obtained from a human donor in good health (CMV status not recorded). Some clones in this sample may be carry-over from other donors' samples.

J is TRBJ2-1 and V is TRBV5-1, with D unresolved. V dropped 1 base and J dropped 4 bases, with 12 bases sitting between them. Germline V gene lookup returns CDR1 SGHRS and CDR2 YFSETQ. The CDR3 runs 15 residues. The CDR3 DNA reads TGCGCCAGCAGCTTGAATCTAGGAATTTACAATGAGCAGTTCTTC. It translates to CASSLNLGIYNEQFF.

The rearrangement links TRBV7-9 to TRBJ2-7; TRBD1 matches 8 bases. In germline, CDR1 is SEHNR, CDR2 FQNEAQ (reference sequence). Unmatched junction bases numbered 7, after V lost 7 bases and J lost 2 bases. The CDR3 extends over 14 amino acids. CDR3 nucleotides: TGTGCCAGCACCTCGGACAGGGCTGCCTACGAGCAGTACTTC. Translation gives CASTSDRAAYEQYF.

The chain is built from TRBV12-3 or TRBV12-4 and TRBJ1-2, with D possibly matching TRBD1 (6 bases). The CDR3 spans 15 residues. Trimming left V 5 bases short and J 4 bases short, with 17 bases between. The CDR3 sequence: CASSPGHLSSYGYTF. The CDR3 DNA reads as TGTGCCAGCAGTCCGGGACATCTCTCTTCCTATGGCTACACCTTC.

In this sample, this clonotype turned up many times. V and J are TRBV6-6 and TRBJ1-1; D remains ambiguous. With 7 bases removed from V and 4 bases from J, the gap between germline ends came to 10 bases. CDR1 and CDR2 from the germline V gene are MNHNY and SVGAGI (reference sequence). The CDR3 runs to 12 residues. The CDR3 DNA reads TGTGCCAGCAAACACCCGGGCACTGAAGCTTTCTTT. Its protein product is CASKHPGTEAFF.

Worth noting for this clonotype: It may be a read error: a sequence one base away is much more abundant. The chain uses TRBV6-2 or TRBV6-3 and TRBJ2-2; no reliable D call. CDR1 MNHEY and CDR2 SVGEGT come from the germline V gene. The CDR3 length is 15 residues. CDR3 sequence reads: CANSYLAMNTGELFF. The CDR3 DNA reads TGTGCCAACAGTTACCTCGCCATGAACACCGGGGAGCTGTTTTTT.